The present TCR beta chain was sequenced within a study of vaccination and CD4 T cells after COVID-19. The CDR3 covers 14 residues. Germline V gives CDR1 DFQATT, CDR2 SNEGSKA (reference sequence). V dropped 1 base and J dropped 0 bases, with 10 bases sitting between them. Treatment: roughly ten-day PBMC culture with coronavirus spike peptide pools or control peptides (ViraFEST assay). Researchers grew the cells for around 9 days and then pulled out CD4+ T cells by negative selection. To note about this clonotype: The antigen is unknown.

Oncomine TCR Beta short-read sequencing was applied to DNA from cultured CD4+ T cells. Cultured CD4+ T cells were the source of extracted genomic DNA. TCRdb itself ran the PCR reads through MiXCR, one entry per CDR3 protein. The sample holds 10,000 or so distinct CDR3 sequences, around 53% seen once. The chain joins TRBV20-1 to TRBJ2-7; D is unresolved. What was sequenced was CD4+ T cells from blood, cultured in vitro. The sequence derives from a human donor who had recovered from COVID-19. The CDR3 here is CSARVWRPSYEQYF. DNA of the CDR3: TGCAGTGCTAGAGTCTGGCGACCCTCCTACGAGCAGTACTTC.